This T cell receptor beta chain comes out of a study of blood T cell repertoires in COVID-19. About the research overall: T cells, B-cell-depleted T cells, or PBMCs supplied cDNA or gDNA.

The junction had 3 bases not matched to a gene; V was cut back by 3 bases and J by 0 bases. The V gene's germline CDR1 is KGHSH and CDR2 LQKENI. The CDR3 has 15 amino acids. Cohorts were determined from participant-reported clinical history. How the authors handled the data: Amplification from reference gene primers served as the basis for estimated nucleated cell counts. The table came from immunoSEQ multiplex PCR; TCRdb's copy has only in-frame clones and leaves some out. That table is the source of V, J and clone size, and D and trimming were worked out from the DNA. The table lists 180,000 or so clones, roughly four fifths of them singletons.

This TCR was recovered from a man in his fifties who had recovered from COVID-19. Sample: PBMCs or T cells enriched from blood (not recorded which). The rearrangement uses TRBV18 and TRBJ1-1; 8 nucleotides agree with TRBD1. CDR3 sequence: CASSPRDRMNTEAFF. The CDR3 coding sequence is TGTGCCAGCTCACCTCGGGACAGGATGAACACTGAAGCTTTCTTT.